A selection of T cell receptor beta chains follows, all from one sample in a study of response to subunit inactivated influenza vaccine. TCRdb recomputed calls from the RT-PCR reads with MiXCR, one row per CDR3 protein. The sample lists 860,000 or so distinct CDR3 sequences; 21% were seen once. Material: PBMCs from blood, obtained about 5 days after vaccination. The receptor set was obtained from a man aged 45-65 years who received an inactivated influenza vaccine. Each CDR3 is given with its conserved first and last residue. A D gene is named only where the DNA matches it firmly. For some rows the clone size is stated as once, few or many, or as a class when expanded; others skip it.

DNA: TGCAGTGCTAGAGTCCCACAGGGGGCAAAAGCGTGGAGGGGCGGGGAGCTGTTTTTT; CDR3: CSARVPQGAKAWRGGELFF; D: TRBD1; size: few; V: TRBV20-1; J: TRBJ2-2
DNA: TGCAGTGCTAGAGACCCGGGGGAGGTCTATGAGCAGTTCTTC; CDR3: CSARDPGEVYEQFF; D: -; size: many; V: TRBV20-1; J: TRBJ2-1
DNA: TGTGCCAGCAGCACTCGAGGGGGGATAATGAACACTGAAGCTTTCTTT; CDR3: CASSTRGGIMNTEAFF; D: -; size: few; V: TRBV7-9; J: TRBJ1-1
DNA: TGCGCCAGCAGCTTGTGGGCAGCCCAAGAGACCCAGTACTTC; CDR3: CASSLWAAQETQYF; D: -; size: few; V: TRBV5-1; J: TRBJ2-5
DNA: TGTGCCAGCAGTGAAGTGTTGGGACTAGCGGACCGTGAGCAGTTCTTC; CDR3: CASSEVLGLADREQFF; D: TRBD2; size: few; V: TRBV6-1; J: TRBJ2-1
DNA: TGTGCCAGCAGTTCAGCCGGGCCGGGACTAGCGGGAGGAGTGGATACGCAGTATTTT; CDR3: CASSSAGPGLAGGVDTQYF; D: TRBD2; size: few; V: TRBV12-3/TRBV12-4; J: TRBJ2-3
DNA: TGTGCCACCAGAACGCCGGGAGATACGCAGTATTTT; CDR3: CATRTPGDTQYF; D: -; size: -; V: TRBV27; J: TRBJ2-3
DNA: TGCAGCATCCGGGAGGGGTGGTATGGCCAAGAGACCCAGTACTTC; CDR3: CSIREGWYGQETQYF; D: TRBD2; size: few; V: TRBV29-1; J: TRBJ2-5
DNA: TGTGCCAGCAGCTCAATGCTCCGGGACAGGGCCGGTTATAATTCACCCCTCCACTTT; CDR3: CASSSMLRDRAGYNSPLHF; D: TRBD1; size: -; V: TRBV7-6; J: TRBJ1-6
DNA: TGTGCCAGCAGTTATGATTGGGATGAGCAGTTCTTC; CDR3: CASSYDWDEQFF; D: -; size: -; V: TRBV6-2/TRBV6-3; J: TRBJ2-1
DNA: TGTGCCAGCAGCTTAAACCCCCGGGGTTTCGGGGAGCAGTACTTC; CDR3: CASSLNPRGFGEQYF; D: -; size: -; V: TRBV7-6; J: TRBJ2-7
DNA: TGCGCCAGCAGCGGGGCTGGAAACTCCTACAATGAGCAGTTCTTC; CDR3: CASSGAGNSYNEQFF; D: -; size: -; V: TRBV5-1; J: TRBJ2-1
DNA: TGTGCCAGCAGTGAACTAGCGGGGGCTGAGGAGCAGTACTTC; CDR3: CASSELAGAEEQYF; D: TRBD2; size: -; V: TRBV2; J: TRBJ2-7
DNA: TGCAGCGTTGAAGAGGGGAGTGATGAAAAACTGTTTTTT; CDR3: CSVEEGSDEKLFF; D: -; size: few; V: TRBV29-1; J: TRBJ1-4
DNA: TGTGCCAGCAGCGTCGAGCTCAATCAGCCCCAGCATTTT; CDR3: CASSVELNQPQHF; D: -; size: -; V: TRBV7-2; J: TRBJ1-5
DNA: TGTGCCAGCAGCCAGAACGCAGGGTATCGGGACTATGGCTACACCTTC; CDR3: CASSQNAGYRDYGYTF; D: -; size: few; V: TRBV4-2; J: TRBJ1-2
DNA: TGCAGCGTTGATGTCGGTGGGTCTGGCAATCAGCCCCAGCATTTT; CDR3: CSVDVGGSGNQPQHF; D: -; size: -; V: TRBV29-1; J: TRBJ1-5
DNA: TGCGCCAGCAGCTACGACACCAGCCAAGAGACCCAGTACTTC; CDR3: CASSYDTSQETQYF; D: -; size: -; V: TRBV4-3; J: TRBJ2-5
DNA: TGCGCCAGCAGCCAAGCGGGTTATGGCTACACCTTC; CDR3: CASSQAGYGYTF; D: -; size: many; V: TRBV4-3; J: TRBJ1-2
DNA: TGTGCCAGCAGCTTTCAGGGTCTACAGCCCCAGCATTTT; CDR3: CASSFQGLQPQHF; D: -; size: -; V: TRBV7-9; J: TRBJ1-5
DNA: TGTGCCAGCCGGTTAGCGGGAGAATCGGGAAATGAGCAGTTCTTC; CDR3: CASRLAGESGNEQFF; D: TRBD2; size: few; V: TRBV28; J: TRBJ2-1
DNA: TGTGCCAGCAGTTTGTCGGGCTTCGGTAGGACCGGGGAGCTGTTTTTT; CDR3: CASSLSGFGRTGELFF; D: -; size: -; V: TRBV12-3/TRBV12-4; J: TRBJ2-2
DNA: TGCGCCAGCAGCGAGGGAACGGGGGCGAAGACCCAGTACTTC; CDR3: CASSEGTGAKTQYF; D: -; size: -; V: TRBV5-1; J: TRBJ2-5
DNA: TGCAGCGGGGGACTAGCGGGCAAAAATGAGCAGTTCTTC; CDR3: CSGGLAGKNEQFF; D: TRBD2; size: -; V: TRBV29-1; J: TRBJ2-1
DNA: TGTGCCAGCAGCTATCGACAGGGAGGATATGGCTACACCTTC; CDR3: CASSYRQGGYGYTF; D: TRBD1; size: few; V: TRBV7-2; J: TRBJ1-2
DNA: TGCAGTGCTGGACCCCATTCGGGAGGGCGCAATGAGCAGTTCTTC; CDR3: CSAGPHSGGRNEQFF; D: TRBD2; size: few; V: TRBV20-1; J: TRBJ2-1
DNA: TGTGCCATCAGTGCGAGCGGGGGGCTAAACTATGGCTACACCTTC; CDR3: CAISASGGLNYGYTF; D: -; size: few; V: TRBV10-3; J: TRBJ1-2
DNA: TGTGCCAGCAGCCAAGGACAACGCCCCTACAATGAGCAGTTCTTC; CDR3: CASSQGQRPYNEQFF; D: -; size: -; V: TRBV5-6; J: TRBJ2-1